The 8 T cell receptor beta chains given below trace back to one sample, sequenced in a study of shared clonotypes between healthy human individuals. Libraries were prepared by immunoSEQ multiplex PCR; TCRdb keeps only in-frame clonotypes and omits some of them. The sample lists a few million clones, more than 90% occurring once. The material sequenced was naive CD4+ T cells sorted from blood. The subset: CD45RA+ positively selected. The receptor source for this set is a man in his late teens or twenties in good health.

The CDR3 DNA sequence: TGTGCCAGCAGCTTAGGACAGGGGGCGCGTTTCGGAGCTTTCTTT. Translating it yields CASSLGQGARFGAFF. This sequence joins TRBV13 and TRBJ1-1; 9 bases are shared with TRBD1. CDR1 is PRHDT and CDR2 is FYEKMQ in the germline V gene (reference sequence). J gave up 10 bases and V 0 bases, and 9 bases lay outside the gene matches. The CDR3 spans 15 residues.

This sequence joins TRBV6-1 and TRBJ2-3; D remains ambiguous. Germline V gene data show CDR1 as MNHNS and CDR2 as SASEGT. The CDR3 consists of 17 residues. Trimming cost V 4 bases and J 1 base, with 18 bases left between them. The CDR3 protein is CASSVDGPSMGTDTQYF. For the CDR3, the DNA is TGTGCCAGCAGTGTTGACGGCCCTAGTATGGGCACAGATACGCAGTATTTT.

This rearrangement joins TRBV5-4 to TRBJ2-3; a weak D match, TRBD1 (6 bases). Germline CDR1 reads SGHNT; CDR2 reads YYREEE (reference sequence). V lost 0 bases, J lost 8 bases, and 16 bases lay in between. The CDR3 loop spans 15 amino acids. The CDR3 coding sequence is TGTGCCAGCAGCTTGGTGGGGGCCCGCCTGAGTACGCAGTATTTT. This translates into CASSLVGARLSTQYF.

The chain couples TRBV6-1 to TRBJ1-5; D is undetermined. Trimming took off 2 bases at V and 3 bases at J, with 14 bases between the two ends. The length of the CDR3 is 16 residues. The germline V gene has CDR1 MNHNS and CDR2 SASEGT. The CDR3 nucleotides are TGTGCCAGCAGTGAATATTGGGAGCGGGCCAATCAGCCCCAGCATTTT. Its translation is CASSEYWERANQPQHF.

V and J are TRBV5-1 and TRBJ2-7; 8 bases map to TRBD2. Germline V lookup: CDR1 SGHRS, CDR2 YFSETQ. V trimming: 0 bases; J trimming: 1 base; junction bases outside the gene matches: 6. The CDR3 extends over 16 amino acids. CDR3 sequence reads: CASSLEGPSGSYEQYF. The CDR3 coding sequence is TGCGCCAGCAGCTTGGAAGGGCCTAGCGGGTCCTACGAGCAGTACTTC. Complete variable domain (other parts from reference TRBV5-1 and TRBJ2-7): KAGVTQTPRYLIKTRGQQVTLSCSPISGHRSVSWYQQTPGQGLQFLFEYFSETQRNKGNFPGRFSGRQFSNSRSEMNVSTLELGDSALYLCASSLEGPSGSYEQYFGPGTRLTVT.

V usage is TRBV19 and J usage is TRBJ2-3, with TRBD1 matching over 7 bases. Germline loops: CDR1 LNHDA, CDR2 SQIVND (reference sequence). The CDR3 contains 14 residues. After removal of 7 bases from V and 2 bases from J, the junction contained 6 bases not matched to a gene. CDR3 sequence reads: CASTQGVATDTQYF. Here the CDR3 DNA reads TGTGCCAGTACCCAGGGGGTGGCCACAGATACGCAGTATTTT.

The chain is built from TRBV10-3 and TRBJ2-3; tentative D call: TRBD2 (5 bases). CDR3 size: 13 residues. Germline V gene data show CDR1 as ENHRY and CDR2 as SYGVKD. Trimming shortened V by 8 bases and J by 0 bases, and 9 bases separated the two germline ends. CDR3 sequence: CAIESGSTDTQYF. As DNA, the CDR3 is TGTGCCATCGAGAGCGGCAGCACAGATACGCAGTATTTT.

The chain combines TRBV5-1 with TRBJ1-1; D may be TRBD1 (6 bases). This CDR3 comprises 11 residues. V was pared by 7 bases and J by 5 bases, with 9 bases between. The germline CDR1 and CDR2 sequences are SGHRS and YFSETQ. The CDR3 spells CASSQGTEAFF. CDR3 in DNA: TGCGCCAGCTCGCAGGGGACTGAAGCTTTCTTT.